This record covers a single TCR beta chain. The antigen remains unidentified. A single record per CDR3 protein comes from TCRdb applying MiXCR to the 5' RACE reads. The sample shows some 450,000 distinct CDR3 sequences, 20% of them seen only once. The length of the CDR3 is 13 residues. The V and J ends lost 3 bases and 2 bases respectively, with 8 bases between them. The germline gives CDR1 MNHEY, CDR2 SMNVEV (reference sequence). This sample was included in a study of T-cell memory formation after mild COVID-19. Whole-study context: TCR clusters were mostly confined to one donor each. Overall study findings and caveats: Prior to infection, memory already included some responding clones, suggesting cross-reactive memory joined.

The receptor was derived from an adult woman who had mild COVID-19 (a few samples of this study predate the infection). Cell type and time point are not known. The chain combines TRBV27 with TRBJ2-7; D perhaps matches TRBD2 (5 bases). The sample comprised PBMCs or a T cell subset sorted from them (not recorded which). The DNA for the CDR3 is TGTGCCAGCAGTTTCGCCGGGACCTACGAGCAGTACTTC. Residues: CASSFAGTYEQYF.